Detailed here is one TCR beta chain. This sample is part of a study of blood T cell repertoires in COVID-19. Study in general: The United States, Italy and Spain provided the acute and convalescent COVID-19 samples. T cells, B-cell-depleted T cells, or PBMCs supplied cDNA or gDNA.

Looked up from germline, CDR1 is MDHEN and CDR2 is SYDVKM. Trimming pared 3 bases from V and 2 bases from J, leaving 7 bases between. This CDR3 has 13 amino acids. Per the original methods: Amplifying reference gene primers gave estimates of nucleated cell counts. TCRdb's copy holds only in-frame clones and misses some; the assay was immunoSEQ multiplex PCR. That table supplies the V and J calls and clone size; D and trimming were determined from the DNA. This sample yields more than 250,000 clones, of which approximately 82% are seen a single time; 0.95% to 1.5% belongs to the top ten. Sequencing was done on a sample of peripheral blood. The sequence was collected from a woman between 45 and 65 years old with acute or convalescent COVID-19. The chain joins TRBV28 to TRBJ1-2; weak D call: TRBD1 (5 bases). The CDR3 DNA is TGTGCCAGCAGTTTTTCAGGGAACTATGGCTACACCTTC. Residues: CASSFSGNYGYTF.